This T cell receptor (beta chain) appears in the sequencing data of a study of T cells in Graves' hyperthyroidism and ophthalmopathy. The overall study: The blood sample was taken at first diagnosis, before treatment began. Study results and caveats: Among thyroid clonotypes expanded above 0.001, most also appeared in blood.

In making diagnoses, clinical symptoms, serum thyroxine and TRAb, thyroid ultrasound and orbital computed tomography were all used. The authors obtained PBMCs from about 9 ml of fresh peripheral blood. This clonotype was detected many times. Its antigen is not identified. Researchers amplified the TCR beta CDR3 regions from RNA transcripts. The study used the HTBI primer set for a first-round RT-PCR of the TCR CDR3. TCRdb called the multiplex PCR reads again in MiXCR, with one record for every CDR3 protein. The table lists some 720,000 distinct CDR3 sequences, about a sixth of them singletons. The V gene's germline CDR1 is DFQATT and CDR2 SNEGSKA (reference sequence). This CDR3 contains 13 residues. Trimming cost V 5 bases and J 6 bases, with 14 bases left between them.

The V and J genes are TRBV20-1 and TRBJ1-5; tentatively, D is TRBD1 (6 bases). The source is a young man with Graves' hyperthyroidism. Sequenced: blood. The CDR3 DNA sequence: TGCAGTGCTTCCCAACAGGGTCCTCAGCCCCAGCATTTT. Its protein is CSASQQGPQPQHF.